The rows below give T cell receptor beta chains drawn from one sample of a study of identical twins. TCRdb reanalysed the 5' RACE reads using MiXCR and keeps one entry per CDR3 protein. The sample contains approximately 690,000 distinct CDR3 sequences, approximately 6% of which appear only once. Input material: naive T cells sorted from blood. The source of these receptors is a man aged 18 to 29 in good health. CDR3s include the opening cysteine and the closing phenylalanine or tryptophan. A D gene is named only where the DNA matches it firmly. Clone size is stated in some rows and not others, as once, few, many or a class when expanded.

abundance: many; j_gene: TRBJ1-2; v_gene: TRBV12-3/TRBV12-4; d_gene: NA; CDR3nt: TGTGCCAGTAGCCCCGACCGTAATGGCTACACCTTC; CDR3aa: CASSPDRNGYTF
abundance: many; j_gene: TRBJ1-2; v_gene: TRBV3-1; d_gene: TRBD1; CDR3nt: TGTGCCAGCAGCCCACAGGACAGGGGCTTCAATGGCTACACCTTC; CDR3aa: CASSPQDRGFNGYTF
abundance: few; j_gene: TRBJ2-5; v_gene: TRBV5-8; d_gene: TRBD2; CDR3nt: TGTGCCAGCAGCTCTCTACTAGCGGGAGGGTACCAAGAGACCCAGTACTTC; CDR3aa: CASSSLLAGGYQETQYF
abundance: many; j_gene: TRBJ1-2; v_gene: TRBV28; d_gene: NA; CDR3nt: TGTGCCAGCAGTTTATACAACTATGGCTACACCTTC; CDR3aa: CASSLYNYGYTF
abundance: few; j_gene: TRBJ2-3; v_gene: TRBV11-2; d_gene: NA; CDR3nt: TGTGCCAGCAAGGGACGGAGCACAGATACGCAGTATTTT; CDR3aa: CASKGRSTDTQYF
abundance: NA; j_gene: TRBJ1-1; v_gene: TRBV7-9; d_gene: NA; CDR3nt: TGTGCCAGCAGCTTAGTGACAGACCCCGGCCCCACTGAAGCTTTCTTT; CDR3aa: CASSLVTDPGPTEAFF
abundance: NA; j_gene: TRBJ1-1; v_gene: TRBV3-1; d_gene: NA; CDR3nt: TGTGCCAGCAGCCAAGTTACAGGGTCAATGAACACTGAAGCTTTCTTT; CDR3aa: CASSQVTGSMNTEAFF
abundance: few; j_gene: TRBJ2-1; v_gene: TRBV6-2/TRBV6-3; d_gene: TRBD2; CDR3nt: TGTGCCAGCAGTCCCATCACTAGCGGGAGGATGGGCAATGAGCAGTTCTTC; CDR3aa: CASSPITSGRMGNEQFF
abundance: few; j_gene: TRBJ1-2; v_gene: TRBV7-2; d_gene: TRBD1; CDR3nt: TGTGCCAGCAGATCGACAGGGGGGAACTATGGCTACACCTTC; CDR3aa: CASRSTGGNYGYTF
abundance: many; j_gene: TRBJ2-2; v_gene: TRBV7-7; d_gene: NA; CDR3nt: TGTGCCAGCAGCCTCGGACTCTCGAACACCGGGGAGCTGTTTTTT; CDR3aa: CASSLGLSNTGELFF
abundance: many; j_gene: TRBJ2-4; v_gene: TRBV20-1; d_gene: NA; CDR3nt: TGCAGTGCTAGGTCTGGGAGTGGGTCCAAAAACATTCAGTACTTC; CDR3aa: CSARSGSGSKNIQYF
abundance: many; j_gene: TRBJ2-1; v_gene: TRBV24-1; d_gene: NA; CDR3nt: TGTGCCACCAGTGATCTAACCAATGAGCAGTTCTTC; CDR3aa: CATSDLTNEQFF
abundance: many; j_gene: TRBJ1-5; v_gene: TRBV5-8; d_gene: NA; CDR3nt: TGTGCCAGCAGCTTGGGCCGGGGGCAGCCCCAGCATTTT; CDR3aa: CASSLGRGQPQHF
abundance: NA; j_gene: TRBJ2-2; v_gene: TRBV11-1; d_gene: NA; CDR3nt: TGTGCCAGCAGCCCTGATCGGGGCACCGGGGAGCTGTTTTTT; CDR3aa: CASSPDRGTGELFF
abundance: many; j_gene: TRBJ2-3; v_gene: TRBV20-1; d_gene: NA; CDR3nt: TGCAGTCCCCGGAGCTCAGCGGCAACTAGCACAGATACGCAGTATTTT; CDR3aa: CSPRSSAATSTDTQYF
abundance: many; j_gene: TRBJ1-1; v_gene: TRBV7-9; d_gene: NA; CDR3nt: TGTGCCAGCGAGGGGTTCGCTGAAGCTTTCTTT; CDR3aa: CASEGFAEAFF
abundance: few; j_gene: TRBJ2-5; v_gene: TRBV11-2; d_gene: TRBD2; CDR3nt: TGTGCCAGCAGCTTAGACGCCGCGTTAGCGGGAGAGACCCAGTACTTC; CDR3aa: CASSLDAALAGETQYF
abundance: many; j_gene: TRBJ1-1; v_gene: TRBV12-3/TRBV12-4; d_gene: NA; CDR3nt: TGTGCCAGCAGTCTTAAACAGCACACTGAAGCTTTCTTT; CDR3aa: CASSLKQHTEAFF
abundance: many; j_gene: TRBJ2-1; v_gene: TRBV20-1; d_gene: NA; CDR3nt: TGCAGTGCTAGCCATAGTGGGGGCGTCTACAATGAGCAGTTCTTC; CDR3aa: CSASHSGGVYNEQFF
abundance: NA; j_gene: TRBJ1-1; v_gene: TRBV7-2; d_gene: NA; CDR3nt: TGTGCCAGCAGCTTAATTATGGGGGAGAACACTGAAGCTTTCTTT; CDR3aa: CASSLIMGENTEAFF
abundance: many; j_gene: TRBJ2-1; v_gene: TRBV10-3; d_gene: NA; CDR3nt: TGTGCCATCAGTGATTCCAGTCTTTTGGTCTTC; CDR3aa: CAISDSSLLVF
abundance: many; j_gene: TRBJ2-7; v_gene: TRBV4-3; d_gene: TRBD2; CDR3nt: TGCGCCAGCAGCCCGACTAGCGGGGGAGTTTCCGGCTACGAGCAGTACTTC; CDR3aa: CASSPTSGGVSGYEQYF